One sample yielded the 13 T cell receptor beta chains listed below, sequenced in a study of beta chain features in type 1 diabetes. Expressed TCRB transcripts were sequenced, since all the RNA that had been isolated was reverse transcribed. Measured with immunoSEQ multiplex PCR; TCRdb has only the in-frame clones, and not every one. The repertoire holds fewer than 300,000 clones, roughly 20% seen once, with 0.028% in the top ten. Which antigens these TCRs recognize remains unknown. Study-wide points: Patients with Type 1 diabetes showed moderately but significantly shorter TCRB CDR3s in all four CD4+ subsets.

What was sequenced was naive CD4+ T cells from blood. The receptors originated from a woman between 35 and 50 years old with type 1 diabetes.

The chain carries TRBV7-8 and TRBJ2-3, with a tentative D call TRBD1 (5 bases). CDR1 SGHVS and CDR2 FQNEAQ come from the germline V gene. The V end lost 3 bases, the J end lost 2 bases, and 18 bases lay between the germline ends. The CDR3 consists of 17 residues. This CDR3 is CASSFGYARQITDTQYF. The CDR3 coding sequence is TGTGCCAGCAGCTTTGGTTACGCTCGACAGATCACAGATACGCAGTATTTT.

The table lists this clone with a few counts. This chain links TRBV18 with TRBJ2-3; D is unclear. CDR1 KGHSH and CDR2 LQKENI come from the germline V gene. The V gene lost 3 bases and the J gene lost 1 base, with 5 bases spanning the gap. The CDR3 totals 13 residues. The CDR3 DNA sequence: TGTGCCAGCTCACCTACGGGCACAGATACGCAGTATTTT. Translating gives CASSPTGTDTQYF.

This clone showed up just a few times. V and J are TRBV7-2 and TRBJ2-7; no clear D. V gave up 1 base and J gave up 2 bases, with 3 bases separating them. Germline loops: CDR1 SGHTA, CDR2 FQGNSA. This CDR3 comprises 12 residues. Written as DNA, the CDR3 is TGTGCCAGCAGCTTAGGAGCCTACGAGCAGTACTTC. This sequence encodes CASSLGAYEQYF.

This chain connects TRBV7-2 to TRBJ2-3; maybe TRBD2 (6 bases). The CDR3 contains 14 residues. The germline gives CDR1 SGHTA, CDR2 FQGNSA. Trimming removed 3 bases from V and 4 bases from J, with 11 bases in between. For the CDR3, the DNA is TGTGCCAGCAGCTTGGACTGGGGGGCAGATACGCAGTATTTT. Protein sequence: CASSLDWGADTQYF.

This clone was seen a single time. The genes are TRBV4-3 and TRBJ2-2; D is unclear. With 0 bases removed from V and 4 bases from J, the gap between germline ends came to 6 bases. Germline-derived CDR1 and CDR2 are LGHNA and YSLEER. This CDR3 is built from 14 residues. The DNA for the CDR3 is TGCGCCAGCAGCCAAGATCGCGGCACCGGGGAGCTGTTTTTT. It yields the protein CASSQDRGTGELFF.

The CDR3 reads CASSDDSYNQPQHF. CDR3 coding DNA: TGTGCCAGCAGCGACGACAGTTACAATCAGCCCCAGCATTTT. The chain uses TRBV2 and TRBJ1-5; D may be TRBD1 (5 bases). Germline values: CDR1 SNHLY, CDR2 FYNNEI. The CDR3 is 14 amino acids. Trimming removed 6 bases at V and 3 bases at J, with 12 bases between. Looking up the rest from reference TRBV2 and TRBJ1-5 gives the full variable domain: EPEVTQTPSHQVTQMGQEVILRCVPISNHLYFYWYRQILGQKVEFLVSFYNNEISEKSEIFDDQFSVERPDGSNFTLKIRSTKLEDSAMYFCASSDDSYNQPQHFGDGTRLSIL.

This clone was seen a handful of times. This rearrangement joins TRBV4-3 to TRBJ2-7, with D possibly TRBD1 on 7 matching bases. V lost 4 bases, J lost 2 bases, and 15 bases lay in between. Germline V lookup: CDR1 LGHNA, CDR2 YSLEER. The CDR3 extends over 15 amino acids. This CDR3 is CASSPRQGGPYEQYF. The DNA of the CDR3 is TGCGCCAGCAGCCCCAGACAGGGAGGACCCTACGAGCAGTACTTC.

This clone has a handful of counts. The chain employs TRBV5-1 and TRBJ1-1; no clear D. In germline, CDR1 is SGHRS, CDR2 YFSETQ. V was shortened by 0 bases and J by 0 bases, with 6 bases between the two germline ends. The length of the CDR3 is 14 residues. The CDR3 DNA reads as TGCGCCAGCAGCTTGGAACGGTTGAACACTGAAGCTTTCTTT. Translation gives CASSLERLNTEAFF.

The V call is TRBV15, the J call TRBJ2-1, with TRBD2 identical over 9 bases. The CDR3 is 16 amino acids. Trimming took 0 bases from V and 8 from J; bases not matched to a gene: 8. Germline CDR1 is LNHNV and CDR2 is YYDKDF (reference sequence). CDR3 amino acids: CATSRDFLAGRYEQFF. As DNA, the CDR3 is TGTGCCACCAGCAGAGATTTCCTAGCGGGGAGGTATGAGCAGTTCTTC.

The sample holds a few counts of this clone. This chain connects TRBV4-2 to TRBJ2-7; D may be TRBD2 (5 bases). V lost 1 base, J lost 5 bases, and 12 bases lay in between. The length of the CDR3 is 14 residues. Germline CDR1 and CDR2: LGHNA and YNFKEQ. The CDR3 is CASSQVPGSDEQYF. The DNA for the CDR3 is TGTGCCAGCAGCCAAGTCCCGGGGTCCGACGAGCAGTACTTC.

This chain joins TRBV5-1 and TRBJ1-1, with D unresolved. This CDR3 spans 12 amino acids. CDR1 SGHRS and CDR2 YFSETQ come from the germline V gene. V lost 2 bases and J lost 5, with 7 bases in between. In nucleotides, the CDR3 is TGCGCCAGCAGCTTCGATGAGACTGAAGCTTTCTTT. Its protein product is CASSFDETEAFF.

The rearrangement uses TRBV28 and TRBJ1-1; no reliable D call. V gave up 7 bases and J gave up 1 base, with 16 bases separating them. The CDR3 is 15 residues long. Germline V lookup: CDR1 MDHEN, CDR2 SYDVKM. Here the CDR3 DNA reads TGTGCCAGCACTCCCGCGAATGCGGGGAACACTGAAGCTTTCTTT. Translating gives CASTPANAGNTEAFF.

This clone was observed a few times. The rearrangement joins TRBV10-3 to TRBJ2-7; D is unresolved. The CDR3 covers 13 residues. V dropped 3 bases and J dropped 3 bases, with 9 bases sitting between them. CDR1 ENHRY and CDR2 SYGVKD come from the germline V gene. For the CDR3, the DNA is TGTGCCATCAGTGAAAACAGAAACTACGAGCAGTACTTC. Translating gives CAISENRNYEQYF.